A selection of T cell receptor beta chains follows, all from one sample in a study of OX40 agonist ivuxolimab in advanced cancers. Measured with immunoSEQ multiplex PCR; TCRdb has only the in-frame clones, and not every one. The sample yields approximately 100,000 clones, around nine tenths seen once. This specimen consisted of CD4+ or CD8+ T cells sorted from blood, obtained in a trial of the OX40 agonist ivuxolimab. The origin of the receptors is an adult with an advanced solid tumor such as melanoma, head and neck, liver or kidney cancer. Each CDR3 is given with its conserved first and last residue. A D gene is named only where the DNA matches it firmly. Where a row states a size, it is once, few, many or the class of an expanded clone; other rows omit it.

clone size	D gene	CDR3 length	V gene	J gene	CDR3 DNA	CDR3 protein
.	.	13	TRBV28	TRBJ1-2	TGTGCCAGCAGTTCCACGAGGGGTCGGGGCTACACCTTC	CASSSTRGRGYTF
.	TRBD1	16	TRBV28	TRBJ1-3	TGTGCCAGCAGAGGGCGTCAGGGGGCATTTGGAAACACCATATATTTT	CASRGRQGAFGNTIYF
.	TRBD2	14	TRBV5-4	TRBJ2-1	TGTGCCAGCAGCTCCGTGGGGAGGGCCAATGAGCAGTTCTTC	CASSSVGRANEQFF
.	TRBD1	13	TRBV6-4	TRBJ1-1	TGTGCCAGCAGCAGCGCAGGGGGCGCGATGGCTTTCTTT	CASSSAGGAMAFF
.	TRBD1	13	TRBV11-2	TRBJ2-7	TGTGCCAGCAGCTGGGGGGGACAGGGGATAGAGTACTTC	CASSWGGQGIEYF
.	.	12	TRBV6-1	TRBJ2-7	TGTGCCAGCAGTGATACAGGTTACGAGCAGTACTTC	CASSDTGYEQYF
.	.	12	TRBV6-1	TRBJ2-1	TGTGCCAGCAGTTCGACGTGGGTAGAGCAGTTCTTC	CASSSTWVEQFF
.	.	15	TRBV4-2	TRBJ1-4	TGTGCCAGCAGCCCCGAAATAGCAACTAATGAAAAACTGTTTTTT	CASSPEIATNEKLFF
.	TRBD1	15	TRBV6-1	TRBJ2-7	TGTGCCAGCAACGAGCCCGGGACAGGGGTCTACGAGCAGTACTTC	CASNEPGTGVYEQYF
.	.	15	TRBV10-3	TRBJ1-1	TGTGCCATCAGTGAGTCAAGGAGCCTGAACACTGAAGCTTTCTTT	CAISESRSLNTEAFF
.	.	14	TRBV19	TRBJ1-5	TGTGCCAGTAGTATCCCCGGTATCAATCAGCCCCAGCATTTT	CASSIPGINQPQHF
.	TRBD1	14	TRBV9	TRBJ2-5	TGTGCCAGCAGCCGGGACAGGGTTAGGGAGACCCAGTACTTC	CASSRDRVRETQYF
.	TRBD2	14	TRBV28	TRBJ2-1	TGTGCCATCGTAGCGCCTAGCGGCTACAATGAGCAGTTCTTC	CAIVAPSGYNEQFF
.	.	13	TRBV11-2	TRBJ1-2	TGTGCCAGCAGCTTAAGGGCGGACTATGGCTACACCTTC	CASSLRADYGYTF
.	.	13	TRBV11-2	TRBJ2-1	TGTGCCAGCAGCTTTCTTTCAATTAATGAGCAGTTCTTC	CASSFLSINEQFF
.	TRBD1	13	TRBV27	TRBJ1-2	TGTGCCAGCAGCAACACAGGGGTTATCGGCTACACCTTC	CASSNTGVIGYTF
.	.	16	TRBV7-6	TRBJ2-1	TGTGCCAGCAGCGGTGGGACCGCTGGGCTACGCAATGAGCAGTTCTTC	CASSGGTAGLRNEQFF
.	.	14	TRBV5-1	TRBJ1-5	TGCGCCAGCAGCCCCTGGGAGGGCGAGCAGCCCCAGCATTTT	CASSPWEGEQPQHF
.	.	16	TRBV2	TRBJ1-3	TGTGCCAGCAGTTTACAGGGCCTCCTCTCTGGAAACACCATATATTTT	CASSLQGLLSGNTIYF
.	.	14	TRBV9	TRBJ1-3	TGTGCCAGCAGCGTGGGGCCCTCTGGAAACACCATATATTTT	CASSVGPSGNTIYF
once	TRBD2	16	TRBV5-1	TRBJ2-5	TGCGCCAGCAGCCCGACTAGCGGGGGAGCTGCAGGGACCCAGTACTTC	CASSPTSGGAAGTQYF
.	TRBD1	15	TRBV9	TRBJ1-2	TGTGCCAGCAGCCCACGGGACAGAAAGCCCTATGGCTACACCTTC	CASSPRDRKPYGYTF
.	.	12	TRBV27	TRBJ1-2	TGTGCCAGCAAGGACAGATTCTATGGCTACACCTTC	CASKDRFYGYTF
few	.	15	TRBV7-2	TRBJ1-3	TGTGCCAGCAGCTTACTGGGCAACGCTGGAAACACCATATATTTT	CASSLLGNAGNTIYF
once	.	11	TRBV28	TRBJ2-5	TGTGCCAGCGAAGCAGGGCAGACCCAGTACTTC	CASEAGQTQYF
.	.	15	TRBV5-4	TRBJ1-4	TGTGCCAGCAGCTTGTCCAGGGCTCCTAATGAAAAACTGTTTTTT	CASSLSRAPNEKLFF
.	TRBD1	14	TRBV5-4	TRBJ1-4	TGTGCCAGCAGCTCGGGACAGGGCGCCGTGAAACTGTTTTTT	CASSSGQGAVKLFF
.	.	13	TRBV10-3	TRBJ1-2	TGTGCCACCTCGGGCAGGGTTGGGAGTGGCTACACCTTC	CATSGRVGSGYTF
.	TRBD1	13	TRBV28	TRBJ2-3	TGTGCCAGCAGGCCGGACAGACAGGGAACGCAGTATTTT	CASRPDRQGTQYF
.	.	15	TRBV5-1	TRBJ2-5	TGCGCCAGCAGCTTGGTCTCGGCGGGGCAAGAGACCCAGTACTTC	CASSLVSAGQETQYF
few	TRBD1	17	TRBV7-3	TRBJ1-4	TGTGCCAGCAGCAACAGGGGGCGGCCCAAAACTAATGAAAAACTGTTTTTT	CASSNRGRPKTNEKLFF
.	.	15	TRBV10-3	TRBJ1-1	TGTGCCATCAGTGAGTCGACGCTAGAGAACACTGAAGCTTTCTTT	CAISESTLENTEAFF
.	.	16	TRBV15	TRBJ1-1	TGTGCCACCAGCCAACGACTAGGACTGAAGAACACTGAAGCTTTCTTT	CATSQRLGLKNTEAFF
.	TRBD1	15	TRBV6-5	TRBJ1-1	TGTGCCAGCAGTTATGACAGGGCGGTGAGGACTGAAGCTTTCTTT	CASSYDRAVRTEAFF
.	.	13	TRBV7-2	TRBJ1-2	TGTGCCAGCAGCTTAGGGGGGCCCTATGGCTACACCTTC	CASSLGGPYGYTF
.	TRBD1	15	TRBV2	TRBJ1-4	TGTGCCAGCCGGGACAGGGGCTCAACTAATGAAAAACTGTTTTTT	CASRDRGSTNEKLFF
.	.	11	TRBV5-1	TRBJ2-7	TGCGCCAGCAGACAGTCCTACGAGCAGTACTTC	CASRQSYEQYF
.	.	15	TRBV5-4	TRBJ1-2	TGTGCCAGCAGCCCTGGTTGGGGGGGGAACTATGGCTACACCTTC	CASSPGWGGNYGYTF
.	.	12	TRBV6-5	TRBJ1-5	TGTGCCAGCAGTAATACATATCAGCCCCAGCATTTT	CASSNTYQPQHF
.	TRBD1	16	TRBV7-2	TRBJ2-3	TGTGCCAGCAGCTTAGCTATGAGACAGGGGTCAGATACGCAGTATTTT	CASSLAMRQGSDTQYF
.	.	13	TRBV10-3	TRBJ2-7	TGTGCCATCAAGGGAGGAGCCGCCTACGAGCAGTACTTC	CAIKGGAAYEQYF
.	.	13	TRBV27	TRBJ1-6	TGTGCCAGCAGTCCCCGGAATGGTTCACCCCTCCACTTT	CASSPRNGSPLHF
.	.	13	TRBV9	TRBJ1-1	TGTGCCAGCAGCGTAGTAGTGAACACTGAAGCTTTCTTT	CASSVVVNTEAFF
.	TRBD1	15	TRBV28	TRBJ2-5	TGTGCCAGCAGTAAAGGGGGCGTGCGGCAAGAGACCCAGTACTTC	CASSKGGVRQETQYF
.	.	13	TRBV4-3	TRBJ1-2	TGCGCCAGCAGCCAAGAACAGGGCTACGGCTACACCTTC	CASSQEQGYGYTF
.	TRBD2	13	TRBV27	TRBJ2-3	TGTGCCACAAGACGGGGGGACTCAGATACGCAGTATTTT	CATRRGDSDTQYF
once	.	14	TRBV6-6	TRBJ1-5	TGTGCCAGCAGGCCAGGACATAGCAATCAGCCCCAGCATTTT	CASRPGHSNQPQHF
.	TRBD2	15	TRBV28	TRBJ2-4	TGTGCCAGCACCCACGGGGGGGATGACAAAAACATTCAGTACTTC	CASTHGGDDKNIQYF
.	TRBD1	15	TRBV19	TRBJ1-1	TGTGCCAGTGAACAGGGGGCTCAGGCGAACACTGAAGCTTTCTTT	CASEQGAQANTEAFF
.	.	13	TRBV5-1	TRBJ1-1	TGCGCCAGCAGCTTGGGGTCGGGTCGGGGCGCTTTCTTT	CASSLGSGRGAFF
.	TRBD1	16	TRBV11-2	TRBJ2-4	TGTGCCTTCTTCGCCCGGACAGGGGGCGCGGGAAACATTCAGTACTTC	CAFFARTGGAGNIQYF
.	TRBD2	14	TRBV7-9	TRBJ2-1	TGTGCCAGCAGCTTATCAGCGGGGGCGAATGAGCAGTTCTTC	CASSLSAGANEQFF
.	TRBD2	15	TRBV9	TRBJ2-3	TGTGCCAGCAGCTTCAGCGGGGGGGCCCCAGATACGCAGTATTTT	CASSFSGGAPDTQYF